These 26 T cell receptor beta chains were all obtained from the same sample, sequenced in a study of control samples from healthy donors and cancer patients. The method was immunoSEQ multiplex PCR; TCRdb's version includes in-frame clones alone and lacks a portion of them. This sample has 120,000 to 150,000 clones, with about nine tenths found just once. The sample taken for sequencing was blood. The receptors originated from a woman in her 30s in good health.

The chain combines TRBV29-1 with TRBJ2-1; 13 nucleotides align to TRBD2. From germline, CDR1 is SQVTM and CDR2 ANQGSEA. The length of the CDR3 is 17 residues. Losses at the gene ends were 8 bases for V and 0 bases for J; bases not matched to a gene: 10. Here the CDR3 reads CSMTGLAGRVSYNEQFF. The DNA for the CDR3 is TGCAGCATGACGGGACTAGCGGGACGAGTCTCCTACAATGAGCAGTTCTTC.

This clone was detected only once. The chain employs TRBV27 and TRBJ1-1, with a possible D match to TRBD1 (5 bases). In germline, CDR1 is MNHEY, CDR2 SMNVEV (reference sequence). CDR3 length: 15 residues. The ends were cut back, 5 bases at V and 2 bases at J, with 15 bases in the middle. The CDR3 is CASSTLQVFNTEAFF. DNA of the CDR3: TGTGCCAGCAGTACATTACAGGTCTTTAACACTGAAGCTTTCTTT.

The rearrangement links TRBV28 to TRBJ1-2; TRBD1 might be the D (5 bases). Germline V gene lookup returns CDR1 MDHEN and CDR2 SYDVKM. There are 14 residues in the CDR3. V was clipped by 5 bases and J by 6 bases, with 16 bases between them. The CDR3 here is CASSPPWLGDGYTF. The CDR3 bases are TGTGCCAGCAGTCCCCCGTGGTTAGGGGATGGCTACACCTTC.

This clone was observed a few times. The CDR3 sequence: CASRARPRGELFF. The CDR3 DNA is TGCGCCAGCAGGGCCCGGCCAAGGGGGGAGCTGTTTTTT. The chain couples TRBV10-1 to TRBJ2-2; no firm D call. The CDR3 is 13 amino acids. Germline V gene sequence: CDR1 WNHNN, CDR2 SYGVQD (reference sequence). Trimming removed 6 bases at V and 8 bases at J, with 13 bases between.

The V gene is TRBV5-5, the J gene TRBJ2-4, with 8 bases matching TRBD1. CDR1 SGHKS and CDR2 YYEKEE come from the germline V gene (reference sequence). V gave up 7 bases and J gave up 3 bases; unmatched junction bases: 12. The CDR3 runs 16 residues. The CDR3 spells CASSWAPGTGKNIQYF. Written as DNA, the CDR3 is TGTGCCAGCTCCTGGGCCCCCGGGACAGGCAAAAACATTCAGTACTTC.

The CDR3 loop reads CATEGREQWGTGELFF. The CDR3 bases are TGTGCCACCGAGGGTAGGGAACAGTGGGGCACCGGGGAGCTGTTTTTT. The rearrangement joins TRBV15 to TRBJ2-2, with D perhaps TRBD2 (5 bases). Germline loops: CDR1 LNHNV, CDR2 YYDKDF (reference sequence). The CDR3 runs 16 residues. V lost 8 bases, J lost 4 bases, and 20 bases lay in between.

This rearrangement joins TRBV7-2 to TRBJ2-3; D is unclear. The CDR3 is made up of 13 amino acids. Germline V lookup: CDR1 SGHTA, CDR2 FQGNSA. Trimming removed 1 base from V and 4 bases from J, with 6 bases in between. The CDR3 loop is CASSLGGADTQYF. Here the CDR3 DNA reads TGTGCCAGCAGCTTAGGGGGTGCAGATACGCAGTATTTT. The entire variable domain, with the rest obtained from reference TRBV7-2 and TRBJ2-3, is as follows: GAGVSQSPSNKVTEKGKDVELRCDPISGHTALYWYRQSLGQGLEFLIYFQGNSAPDKSGLPSDRFSAERTGGSVSTLTIQRTQQEDSAVYLCASSLGGADTQYFGPGTRLTVL.

The CDR3 coding sequence is TGCAGTGCCCCCTTTGGCTACGAGCAGTACTTC. Protein: CSAPFGYEQYF. The chain combines TRBV20-1 with TRBJ2-7; D unresolved. Trimming stripped 6 bases from V and 3 bases from J, with 9 bases between. Germline loops: CDR1 DFQATT, CDR2 SNEGSKA (reference sequence). The CDR3 length is 11 residues.

V usage is TRBV7-8 and J usage is TRBJ2-5, with a tentative D call TRBD2 (6 bases). Germline V gene lookup returns CDR1 SGHVS and CDR2 FQNEAQ. The CDR3 covers 14 residues. Trimming took 0 bases from V and 5 from J, leaving 10 bases between them. Here the CDR3 DNA reads TGTGCCAGCAGCTTAGCGGGAGGCGGGGAGACCCAGTACTTC. This translates into CASSLAGGGETQYF.

CDR3 loop: CATSRGRGTDTQYF. The CDR3, as DNA: TGTGCCACCAGTCGCGGCAGGGGTACAGATACGCAGTATTTT. The chain employs TRBV24-1 and TRBJ2-3, with a tentative D call TRBD1 (6 bases). The CDR3 runs 14 residues. Germline CDR1 KGHDR, CDR2 SFDVKD. The V gene lost 6 bases and the J gene lost 3 bases, with 12 bases spanning the gap.

The chain couples TRBV5-4 to TRBJ1-4; no clear D gene. Trimming took off 5 bases at V and 0 bases at J, with 17 bases between the two ends. The CDR3 totals 17 residues. Germline values: CDR1 SGHNT, CDR2 YYREEE (reference sequence). CDR3 nucleotide sequence: TGTGCCAGCAGTGAAAGGGTCGTCACAGCAACTAATGAAAAACTGTTTTTT. Encoded protein: CASSERVVTATNEKLFF.

The chain employs TRBV3-1 (or the pseudogene TRBV3-2) and TRBJ1-4; 8 bases are shared with TRBD1. This CDR3 spans 18 amino acids. J was trimmed by 10 bases and V by 0 bases; bases with no gene match: 16. Germline values: CDR1 LGHDT, CDR2 YNNKEL (reference sequence). Here the CDR3 reads CASSQDLPQDRVHRKLFF. The DNA of the CDR3 is TGTGCCAGCAGCCAAGATCTGCCTCAGGACAGGGTTCACAGAAAACTGTTTTTT.

The chain couples TRBV28 to TRBJ2-1; 12 bases match TRBD2. Germline-derived CDR1 and CDR2 are MDHEN and SYDVKM. The CDR3 has 17 amino acids. Germline trimming cut 4 bases from V and 1 base from J; bases unmatched to any gene: 5. This CDR3 is CASSSPTSGSSYNEQFF. The CDR3 bases are TGTGCCAGCAGTTCCCCGACTAGCGGGAGTTCCTACAATGAGCAGTTCTTC. The whole variable domain, filled in from reference TRBV28 and TRBJ2-1, reads DVKVTQSSRYLVKRTGEKVFLECVQDMDHENMFWYRQDPGLGLRLIYFSYDVKMKEKGDIPEGYSVSREKKERFSLILESASTNQTSMYLCASSSPTSGSSYNEQFFGPGTRLTVL.

The rearrangement links TRBV24-1 to TRBJ2-6; no firm D call. Trimming took 5 bases from V and 0 from J, leaving 7 bases between them. In germline, CDR1 is KGHDR, CDR2 SFDVKD. The CDR3 is 15 amino acids. The CDR3 sequence: CATSAARSGANVLTF. The CDR3 bases are TGTGCCACCAGTGCCGCCCGCTCTGGGGCCAACGTCCTGACTTTC.

The V call is TRBV4-2, the J call TRBJ1-1, with D possibly being TRBD1 (5 bases). Deletions cut 5 bases from V and 2 bases from J, with 18 bases between. Germline V lookup: CDR1 LGHNA, CDR2 YNFKEQ. This CDR3 is built from 16 residues. The CDR3 loop is CASSSIGGEANTEAFF. The CDR3 coding sequence is TGTGCCAGCAGCTCCATTGGAGGGGAGGCAAACACTGAAGCTTTCTTT.

CDR3 in amino acids: CASRPGTSGTDTQYF. Written as DNA, the CDR3 is TGTGCCAGCAGACCCGGGACTAGCGGAACAGATACGCAGTATTTT. The gene calls are TRBV2 and TRBJ2-3; 11 positions agree with TRBD2. Germline assignment: CDR1 SNHLY and CDR2 FYNNEI. J gave up 3 bases and V 6 bases, and 5 bases lay outside the gene matches. This CDR3 has 15 residues.

The V and J genes are TRBV18 and TRBJ1-3, with no clear D. This CDR3 region has 16 residues. Germline CDR1 and CDR2: KGHSH and LQKENI. Trimming removed 2 bases at V and 4 bases at J, with 15 bases between. CDR3 loop: CASSPYKGDSGNTIYF. The CDR3 bases are TGTGCCAGCTCACCATACAAGGGTGACTCCGGAAACACCATATATTTT.

This clone was found a few times. The rearrangement uses TRBV5-6 and TRBJ1-4; D not resolved. In germline, CDR1 is SGHDT, CDR2 YYEEEE. This CDR3 region has 16 residues. Between the trimmed V and J ends, which lost 3 bases and 4 bases, there was a span of 16 bases. Here the CDR3 reads CASSSNLGGSNEKLFF. In nucleotides, the CDR3 is TGTGCCAGCAGCTCGAACCTAGGAGGGAGTAATGAAAAACTGTTTTTT.

The chain links TRBV6-1 to TRBJ1-5; D unclear. This CDR3 has 15 residues. V lost 2 bases and J lost 5, with 13 bases in between. The V gene's germline CDR1 is MNHNS and CDR2 SASEGT. CDR3 in DNA: TGTGCCAGCAGTGAAATCGTCCGTAGACATCAGCCCCAGCATTTT. It specifies CASSEIVRRHQPQHF.

This chain uses TRBV6-2 or TRBV6-3 with TRBJ2-7; D is unclear. Looked up from germline, CDR1 is MNHEY and CDR2 is SVGEGT. Trimming removed 5 bases at V and 2 bases at J, with 16 bases between. The CDR3 loop spans 15 amino acids. The CDR3: CASSHGLPGAYEQYF. The CDR3 nucleotides are TGTGCCAGCAGTCACGGCCTTCCTGGGGCCTACGAGCAGTACTTC.

This clone was detected once. The V call is TRBV18, the J call TRBJ2-7; D not certain. Trimming took off 4 bases at V and 5 bases at J, with 15 bases between the two ends. This CDR3 spans 14 amino acids. Germline V gives CDR1 KGHSH, CDR2 LQKENI. The CDR3 DNA sequence: TGTGCCAGCTCACACTCGGGTTCGACGAACGAGCAGTACTTC. Protein product: CASSHSGSTNEQYF.

The chain has TRBV14 and TRBJ2-3; TRBD2 is a possible D gene (5 bases). Trimming cost V 0 bases and J 7 bases, with 14 bases left between them. Germline V gives CDR1 SGHDN, CDR2 FVKESK. The CDR3 contains 15 residues. DNA of the CDR3: TGTGCCAGCAGCCAAGATCTTGGGTGGGAGTATACGCAGTATTTT. Translated, it gives CASSQDLGWEYTQYF.

The genes are TRBV5-6 and TRBJ1-2; D is ambiguous. The ends were cut back, 2 bases at V and 8 bases at J, with 10 bases in the middle. Germline V gene sequence: CDR1 SGHDT, CDR2 YYEEEE. This CDR3 spans 12 amino acids. CDR3 loop: CASSFSPGGYTF. CDR3 coding DNA: TGTGCCAGCAGCTTTTCTCCGGGGGGCTACACCTTC.

The chain has TRBV5-6 and TRBJ1-2, with a tentative D call TRBD1 (5 bases). The CDR3 consists of 18 residues. Germline lookup yields CDR1 SGHDT and CDR2 YYEEEE. The V and J ends lost 0 bases and 2 bases respectively, with 20 bases between them. The CDR3 DNA is TGTGCCAGCAGCTTGGTCGCAGGACGGGACCCAGGGAACTATGGCTACACCTTC. Translating gives CASSLVAGRDPGNYGYTF.

The genes are TRBV2 and TRBJ1-2, with D perhaps matching TRBD1 (6 bases). This CDR3 region has 14 residues. Trimming removed 5 bases from V and 1 base from J, with 11 bases in between. The V gene's germline CDR1 is SNHLY and CDR2 FYNNEI. The CDR3 sequence is CASSYRDRNYGYTF. The CDR3 DNA is TGTGCCAGCAGTTACAGGGACCGTAACTATGGCTACACCTTC. Variable domain in full (rest from reference TRBV2 and TRBJ1-2): EPEVTQTPSHQVTQMGQEVILRCVPISNHLYFYWYRQILGQKVEFLVSFYNNEISEKSEIFDDQFSVERPDGSNFTLKIRSTKLEDSAMYFCASSYRDRNYGYTFGSGTRLTVV.

The rearrangement links TRBV2 to TRBJ1-6, with D tentatively TRBD1 (5 bases). The germline CDR1 and CDR2 sequences are SNHLY and FYNNEI. Trimming removed 6 bases from V and 7 bases from J, with 16 bases in between. CDR3 length: 15 amino acids. The DNA for the CDR3 is TGTGCCAGCAGCTTTGGACTGGGGACGAATTCACCCCTCCACTTT. Its protein is CASSFGLGTNSPLHF. The full variable domain, its missing parts supplied by reference TRBV2 and TRBJ1-6, is EPEVTQTPSHQVTQMGQEVILRCVPISNHLYFYWYRQILGQKVEFLVSFYNNEISEKSEIFDDQFSVERPDGSNFTLKIRSTKLEDSAMYFCASSFGLGTNSPLHFGNGTRLTVT.